The entry below describes one TCR beta chain. Its antigen is undetermined. Sample treatment: some 19 received Ad26.COV2.S at low or high dose, single or two shots; 5 received placebo; per-sample allocation not given. Sampling was done on day 63 after the first vaccine or placebo injection. Expressing Wuhan-strain SARS-CoV-2 spike, an Ad26 vector served as the vaccine. The sample originates from a study of Ad26.COV2.S vaccination and SARS-CoV-2 variants. General study findings and limits: In TCR breadth and depth analyses, total T cell responses may have been underestimated.

The CDR3 is made up of 17 amino acids. V shed 4 bases and J 2 bases; nucleotides not matched to a gene: 16. Per the germline V gene, CDR1 is SQVTM and CDR2 is ANQGSEA. The table came from immunoSEQ multiplex PCR; TCRdb's copy has only in-frame clones and leaves some out. The sample consists of 300,000 to 400,000 clones, around 89% of them appearing once. Sample: peripheral blood, taken in a trial of Ad26.COV2.S vaccine versus placebo. The sequence derives from a person aged 18-60 years who received the Ad26.COV2.S COVID-19 vaccine or a placebo. V is TRBV29-1 and J is TRBJ2-7; 8 bases match TRBD2. DNA for the CDR3: TGCAGCGTTGGGGGCCGTTGGGGTGTAGCGGGAACCTACGAGCAGTACTTC. Residues: CSVGGRWGVAGTYEQYF.